Listed below are T cell receptor beta chains from one sample, sequenced in a study of blood T cell repertoires in COVID-19. Measured with immunoSEQ multiplex PCR; TCRdb has only the in-frame clones, and not every one. The table lists about 97,000 clones, roughly 92% of them singletons. The sample taken for sequencing was peripheral blood. These receptors came from a woman in her fifties or sixties with COVID-19, enrolled during active disease. CDR3s leave out the opening cysteine and the closing phenylalanine or tryptophan. Clone size is given for some rows only: seen once, a few or many times, or a class if the clone is expanded.

TRBJ2-3 | TRBV5-6 | NA | ASSLGLFTDTQY
TRBJ1-2 | TRBV3-1/TRBV3-2 | NA | ASSQENRGFYYGYT
TRBJ2-1 | TRBV19 | NA | ASSTLAGGYNEQF
TRBJ1-2 | TRBV20-1 | NA | SAQGIGGYT
TRBJ1-1 | TRBV7-2 | NA | ASSLVQNTEAF
TRBJ2-3 | TRBV10-1 | NA | ASRSGSADTQY
TRBJ1-6 | TRBV2 | NA | ASSYRDSYNSPLH
TRBJ1-1 | TRBV28 | NA | ASSLTGGTEAF
TRBJ1-3 | TRBV10-3 | few | AISGSGNTIY
TRBJ2-2 | TRBV7-6 | NA | ASSSERYTGELF
TRBJ1-1 | TRBV9 | NA | ASTTPEDTEAF
TRBJ2-7 | TRBV30 | NA | AWTDSYEQY
TRBJ1-2 | TRBV19 | NA | ASRRGAPEYGYT
TRBJ1-5 | TRBV27 | NA | ASGTGGSSMNQPQH
TRBJ2-3 | TRBV7-2 | NA | ASSLTGDTQY
TRBJ1-5 | TRBV6-1 | NA | ASSEGTGDRWPQH
TRBJ2-1 | TRBV27 | NA | ATRSGNEQF
TRBJ1-2 | TRBV30 | NA | AWSVGYGAGDGYT
TRBJ2-5 | TRBV14 | NA | ASSPLGSGEETQY
TRBJ2-3 | TRBV27 | once | ASRPDRFGTDTQY
TRBJ1-5 | TRBV6-5 | NA | ASRVSGLSNQPQH
TRBJ1-3 | TRBV5-1 | NA | ASSLESGVGNTIY
TRBJ1-2 | TRBV30 | NA | AWSVLGGVDGYT
TRBJ2-1 | TRBV19 | NA | ASSISGGNEQF
TRBJ1-2 | TRBV24-1 | NA | ATSDPGTATNGYT
TRBJ1-3 | TRBV3-1/TRBV3-2 | NA | ASSPGQWGSGNTIY
TRBJ1-5 | TRBV28 | once | ASSSRGQPQH
TRBJ1-2 | TRBV28 | once | ANSLDRSNYGYT
TRBJ2-1 | TRBV9 | NA | ASSVTGGREGEQF
TRBJ1-6 | TRBV10-2 | once | ASSEVAGTGPNSPLH
TRBJ1-2 | TRBV2 | NA | ASSGRGGGYT
TRBJ1-1 | TRBV7-6 | once | ASSLGGENTEAF
TRBJ1-1 | TRBV4-1 | NA | ASSPSLGGNTEAF
TRBJ1-2 | TRBV12-3/TRBV12-4 | once | ASRNRGTVGYT
TRBJ1-6 | TRBV5-8 | NA | ASSFRQGFSYNSPLH
TRBJ1-5 | TRBV10-3 | once | AISEGDQPQH
TRBJ2-7 | TRBV6-5 | NA | ASRDPGSYEQY
TRBJ1-1 | TRBV30 | NA | AWSLAADTEAF
TRBJ1-1 | TRBV7-6 | NA | ASSLVGAGTGGTEAF
TRBJ1-2 | TRBV27 | NA | ASSSRSQGLFRGYT
TRBJ2-3 | TRBV6-5 | NA | ATKTSLATDTQY
TRBJ2-5 | TRBV24-1 | once | ATSDSYGLVQETQY
TRBJ1-5 | TRBV7-4 | NA | ASSLEGTGNSNQPQH
TRBJ1-6 | TRBV7-2 | NA | ASSLKPGLAYNSPLH
TRBJ1-5 | TRBV19 | NA | ASSIPGNNQPQH
TRBJ2-4 | TRBV5-1 | NA | ASSARTGVGNIQY
TRBJ2-3 | TRBV6-6 | NA | ASSYPGVTDTQY
TRBJ1-2 | TRBV29-1 | NA | SVPWGEARAGSSGYT
TRBJ2-2 | TRBV18 | NA | ASSPRPLAGGNTGELF
TRBJ1-2 | TRBV27 | NA | ASSPRWAVNYGYT
TRBJ1-6 | TRBV6-5 | NA | ASSWTGEKSSPLH
TRBJ1-1 | TRBV20-1 | NA | SAEDYTEAF